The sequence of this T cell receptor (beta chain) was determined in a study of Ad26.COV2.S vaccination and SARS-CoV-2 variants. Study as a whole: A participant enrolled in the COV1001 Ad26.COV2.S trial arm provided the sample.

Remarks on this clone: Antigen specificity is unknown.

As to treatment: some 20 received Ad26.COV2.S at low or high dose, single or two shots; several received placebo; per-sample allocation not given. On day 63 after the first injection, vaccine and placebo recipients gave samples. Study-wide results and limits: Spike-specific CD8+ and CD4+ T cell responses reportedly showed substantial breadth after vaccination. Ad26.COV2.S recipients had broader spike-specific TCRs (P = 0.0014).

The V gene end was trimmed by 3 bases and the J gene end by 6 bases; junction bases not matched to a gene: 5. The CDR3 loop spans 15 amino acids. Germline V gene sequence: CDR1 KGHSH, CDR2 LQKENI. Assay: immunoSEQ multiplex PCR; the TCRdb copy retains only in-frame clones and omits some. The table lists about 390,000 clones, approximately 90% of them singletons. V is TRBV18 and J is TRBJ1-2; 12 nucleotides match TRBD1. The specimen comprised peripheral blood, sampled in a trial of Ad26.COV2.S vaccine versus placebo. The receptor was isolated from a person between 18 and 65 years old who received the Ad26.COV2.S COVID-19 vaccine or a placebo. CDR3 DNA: TGTGCCAGCTCACCCGGGACAGGGGGCTTGAATGGCTACACCTTC. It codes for CASSPGTGGLNGYTF.